A single sample gave rise to the 16 T cell receptor beta chains below, sequenced in a study of cytotoxic CD8 clonotypes in ibrutinib-treated CLL (dated by TCRdb to the early 2020s). The time point label on this specimen signifies: progressive disease on ibrutinib. Libraries came from the immunoSEQ multiplex PCR assay. TCRdb obtained this table from immuneACCESS and retained in-frame rearrangements with V and J assigned. These tables miss some clones; where compared with another copy, unresolved V genes account for less than half of the shortfall, and the remainder is unexplained. Here the sample has 52,000 or so clones; roughly 49% occur a single time. Clones ranked in the top ten supply around 25% of the sample. The sample in question was PBMCs, obtained at disease progression, from a patient treated with ibrutinib. These receptors all come from a human donor with chronic lymphocytic leukemia.

The chain joins TRBV4-1 to TRBJ2-1; 14 nucleotides line up with TRBD2. The CDR3 has 16 amino acids. V lost 0 bases to trimming and J lost 15 bases; unmatched junction nucleotides: 10. Germline V gene data show CDR1 as MGHRA and CDR2 as YSYEKL. CDR3 residues: CASSQEKGTSGGPLFF. CDR3 nucleotides: TGCGCCAGCAGCCAAGAAAAAGGGACTAGCGGGGGTCCATTGTTCTTC.

The chain has TRBV18 and TRBJ2-1; D unresolved. Trimming left V 3 bases short and J 10 bases short, with 13 bases between. Germline V gives CDR1 KGHSH, CDR2 LQKENI. This CDR3 has 13 residues. The CDR3 here is CASSPLSPDEQFF. CDR3 bases: TGTGCCAGCTCACCCCTTAGCCCCGACGAGCAGTTCTTC.

This clone was observed a few times. This chain connects TRBV2 to TRBJ2-7; weak D call: TRBD2 (6 bases). The V and J ends lost 1 base and 7 bases respectively, with 20 bases between them. Germline-derived CDR1 and CDR2 are SNHLY and FYNNEI. The CDR3 totals 16 residues. CDR3 in amino acids: CASSEEGLPRGLEQYF. As DNA, the CDR3 is TGTGCCAGCAGTGAAGAGGGACTCCCCCGGGGTTTGGAGCAGTACTTC. The full variable domain, with the rest looked up from reference TRBV2 and TRBJ2-7, is EPEVTQTPSHQVTQMGQEVILRCVPISNHLYFYWYRQILGQKVEFLVSFYNNEISEKSEIFDDQFSVERPDGSNFTLKIRSTKLEDSAMYFCASSEEGLPRGLEQYFGPGTRLTVT.

This clone has only a few counts. This chain links TRBV27 with TRBJ2-7; D ambiguous. The CDR3 spans 14 residues. The V end lost 0 bases, the J end lost 3 bases, and 9 bases lay between the germline ends. Germline CDR1 and CDR2: MNHEY and SMNVEV (reference sequence). CDR3 loop: CASSLSAHGYEQYF. DNA for the CDR3: TGTGCCAGCAGTTTATCGGCTCACGGCTACGAGCAGTACTTC.

This clone appeared a few times. The rearrangement joins TRBV11-2 to TRBJ2-7, with D maybe TRBD1 (6 bases). V was shortened by 5 bases and J by 0 bases, with 11 bases between the two germline ends. CDR1 and CDR2 (germline): SGHAT, FQNNGV. CDR3 size: 14 residues. CDR3 loop: CASSPGQLSYEQYF. CDR3 bases: TGTGCCAGCAGCCCCGGACAGCTCTCCTACGAGCAGTACTTC.

This clone showed up just once. The genes are TRBV27 and TRBJ2-3, with 9 bases lining up with TRBD2. Trimming removed 2 bases from V and 7 bases from J; junction bases left unmatched: 7. The CDR3 has 15 residues. Germline V lookup: CDR1 MNHEY, CDR2 SMNVEV (reference sequence). The CDR3 region is CASSLAAGGPYTQYF. The CDR3, as DNA: TGTGCCAGCAGTTTAGCGGCGGGGGGGCCTTATACGCAGTATTTT.

This chain connects TRBV6-5 to TRBJ1-2; D remains ambiguous. V dropped 0 bases and J dropped 2 bases, with 13 bases sitting between them. This CDR3 is built from 16 residues. Germline V CDR1 and CDR2: MNHEY, SVGAGI. CDR3 loop: CASSYSLSSRNYGYTF. In nucleotides, the CDR3 is TGTGCCAGCAGTTACTCTTTGTCCTCAAGAAACTATGGCTACACCTTC.

The table lists this clone with a few counts. V is TRBV11-2 and J is TRBJ2-1; D call uncertain. Germline CDR1 and CDR2: SGHAT and FQNNGV. V gave up 4 bases and J gave up 6 bases, with 4 bases separating them. CDR3 length: 11 residues. CDR3 DNA sequence: TGTGCCAGCAGCTCAAGCAATGAGCAGTTCTTC. It specifies CASSSSNEQFF.

Notes on this clone: This same CDR3 is encoded by further DNA sequences in the sample. The chain uses TRBV7-9 and TRBJ2-7; 7 nucleotides agree with TRBD2. The CDR3 has 14 residues. Germline lookup yields CDR1 SEHNR and CDR2 FQNEAQ (reference sequence). Germline trimming cut 5 bases from V and 0 bases from J; bases unmatched to any gene: 4. CDR3 coding DNA: TGTGCCAGCAGCCCCGGGGGGAGCTCCTACGAGCAGTACTTC. Translating it yields CASSPGGSSYEQYF.

This clone was picked up a small number of times. The V call is TRBV18, the J call TRBJ1-3, with 9 bases that match TRBD1. This CDR3 is built from 16 residues. Losses at the gene ends were 3 bases for V and 0 bases for J; bases not matched to a gene: 3. Germline CDR1 reads KGHSH; CDR2 reads LQKENI. The CDR3 DNA sequence: TGTGCCAGCTCACCTCGGGACAGGGTCTCTGGAAACACCATATATTTT. This codes for CASSPRDRVSGNTIYF.

This clone was seen once. The chain joins TRBV11-3 to TRBJ2-5, with D perhaps matching TRBD2 (5 bases). The CDR3 is made up of 17 amino acids. Germline CDR1 reads SGHNT; CDR2 reads YENEEA. The V end was cut by 1 base, the J end by 5 bases, with 20 bases between. The chain's CDR3 is CASSLGTLPDGGETQYF. The CDR3 DNA is TGTGCCAGCAGCTTAGGAACCCTCCCCGACGGCGGGGAGACCCAGTACTTC.

A few counts support this clone. The rearrangement joins TRBV7-2 to TRBJ2-5; maybe TRBD2 (7 bases). Trimming took 0 bases from V and 5 from J, leaving 16 bases between them. There are 16 residues in the CDR3. Germline CDR1 reads SGHTA; CDR2 reads FQGNSA. The CDR3 loop is CASSLAGGLGGETQYF. In DNA form, the CDR3 reads TGTGCCAGCAGCTTAGCTGGGGGCCTGGGGGGGGAGACCCAGTACTTC.

This clone was counted many times. The chain recombines TRBV4-2 with TRBJ2-5, with 8 bases lining up with TRBD1. The junction had 8 bases not matched to a gene; V was cut back by 0 bases and J by 2 bases. This CDR3 spans 17 amino acids. From germline, CDR1 is LGHNA and CDR2 YNFKEQ. The CDR3, as DNA: TGTGCCAGCAGCCAAGATGCTTCGGACAGGGTTCAAGAGACCCAGTACTTC. Protein sequence: CASSQDASDRVQETQYF.

The V gene is TRBV7-9, the J gene TRBJ2-7; TRBD1 agrees at 7 bases. The J segment lost 0 bases and the V segment lost 5 bases, leaving 7 bases of the junction unmatched. This CDR3 is 15 amino acids long. Per germline, CDR1 SEHNR and CDR2 FQNEAQ (reference sequence). The CDR3 spells CASSQPGQRSYEQYF. The CDR3 DNA sequence: TGTGCCAGCAGCCAGCCGGGACAGCGCTCCTACGAGCAGTACTTC.

The chain links TRBV5-6 to TRBJ2-1; D is undetermined. CDR1 and CDR2 from the germline V gene are SGHDT and YYEEEE. The CDR3 covers 15 residues. The V and J ends lost 0 bases and 8 bases respectively, with 15 bases between them. The CDR3 DNA sequence: TGTGCCAGCAGCTTGGATCATCTAGAAGTCGATGAGCAGTTCTTC. This translates into CASSLDHLEVDEQFF.

This rearrangement joins TRBV5-1 to TRBJ1-2; 12 bases align to TRBD1. Germline CDR1 reads SGHRS; CDR2 reads YFSETQ. This CDR3 spans 17 amino acids. J was trimmed by 6 bases and V by 7 bases; bases with no gene match: 16. The CDR3 is CASELGTGGGEADGYTF. The CDR3 DNA reads as TGCGCCAGCGAACTCGGGACAGGGGGCGGAGAAGCGGATGGCTACACCTTC.